A single sample is the source of the 5 T cell receptor beta chains below, sequenced in a study of blood T cells in healthy people across ages. A J-beta primer mix and a sample-barcoded 5' primer were used in a second PCR of roughly 7 to 12 cycles. Using its own MiXCR run on the 5' RACE reads, TCRdb lists one record per CDR3 protein. The sample records around 1,500,000 distinct CDR3 sequences, under 30% being singletons. Sequencing input: blood. These receptors were collected from a woman aged 30 to 39 in good health.

This clonotype was observed once. This chain connects TRBV20-1 to TRBJ1-2, with D tentatively TRBD1 (5 bases). Germline V lookup: CDR1 DFQATT, CDR2 SNEGSKA (reference sequence). This CDR3 is 15 amino acids long. V lost 6 bases and J 4 bases, leaving 21 bases between the germline ends. The CDR3 nucleotides read TGCAGTGCCGCTCCCGGCCAGGGTCGCGTCTATGGCTACACCTTC. Protein product: CSAAPGQGRVYGYTF.

As for this clonotype: Just one base apart from a much larger clone, this may be a read error. The chain carries TRBV5-1 and TRBJ1-2, with 11 bases fitting TRBD1. The CDR3 runs 14 residues. J lost 7 bases, V lost 4 bases, and 6 bases had no gene match. Germline CDR1 reads SGHRS; CDR2 reads YFSETQ. Here the CDR3 reads CASSQGQGESGYTF. CDR3 sequence (DNA): TGCGCCAGCAGCCAGGGACAGGGGGAAAGTGGCTACACCTTC.

This clonotype occurred many times. The chain couples TRBV7-2 to TRBJ2-4; D possibly corresponds to TRBD2 (6 bases). The germline V and J ends were trimmed by 0 bases and 15 bases, with 12 bases remaining between them. This CDR3 contains 12 residues. Germline V lookup: CDR1 SGHTA, CDR2 FQGNSA. The CDR3 protein is CASSLAGGTPYF. The CDR3 DNA follows: TGTGCCAGCAGCTTAGCGGGCGGGACGCCGTACTTC.

V and J are TRBV9 and TRBJ2-3, with D perhaps matching TRBD1 (5 bases). CDR1 is SGDLS, CDR2 YYNGEE, per germline. The CDR3 length is 14 residues. Trimming pared 3 bases from V and 2 bases from J, leaving 10 bases between. The CDR3 nucleotides read TGTGCCAGCAGCGGGCGACAGCTCACAGATACGCAGTATTTT. Translating it yields CASSGRQLTDTQYF.

The chain couples TRBV7-2 to TRBJ2-7, with 11 nucleotides matching TRBD2. The CDR3 is 16 amino acids. Germline V gene data show CDR1 as SGHTA and CDR2 as FQGNSA. The J segment lost 5 bases and the V segment lost 0 bases, leaving 6 bases of the junction unmatched. DNA of the CDR3: TGTGCCAGCAGCTTAGCCCTAGCGGGGGGTAGTGACGAGCAGTACTTC. Encoded protein: CASSLALAGGSDEQYF.